The 25 T cell receptor beta chains below come from one sample, sequenced in a study of OX40 agonist ivuxolimab in advanced cancers. TCRdb keeps only in-frame clones here, not all; method: immunoSEQ multiplex PCR. The table lists about 99,000 clones, about 96% of them singletons. Sequencing was performed on CD4+ or CD8+ T cells sorted from blood, taken in a trial of the OX40 agonist ivuxolimab. The receptor set was obtained from an adult with an advanced solid tumor such as melanoma, head and neck, liver or kidney cancer.

This chain links TRBV27 with TRBJ2-1; D is uncertain. The V end lost 2 bases, the J end lost 6 bases, and 8 bases lay between the germline ends. CDR1 is MNHEY, CDR2 SMNVEV, per germline (reference sequence). The CDR3 is made up of 13 amino acids. CDR3 protein: CASSLAPRNEQFF. DNA of the CDR3: TGTGCCAGCAGTTTAGCCCCCCGCAATGAGCAGTTCTTC.

The rearrangement uses TRBV28 and TRBJ1-2; no clear D gene. In germline, CDR1 is MDHEN, CDR2 SYDVKM. Trimming shortened V by 5 bases and J by 0 bases, and 13 bases separated the two germline ends. The CDR3 loop spans 15 amino acids. Written as DNA, the CDR3 is TGTGCCAGCAGTCTCCCGGCAGGAGCTAACTATGGCTACACCTTC. Its protein is CASSLPAGANYGYTF.

The genes are TRBV19 and TRBJ2-1; 10 bases are a match to TRBD2. V shed 7 bases, J shed 7 bases, and the junction held 10 bases outside the gene matches. This CDR3 is 15 amino acids long. Germline V gives CDR1 LNHDA, CDR2 SQIVND (reference sequence). The CDR3 DNA sequence: TGTGCCAGTAACGCCCTAGCGGGGGTCTGGAATGAGCAGTTCTTC. Residues: CASNALAGVWNEQFF.

The J gene is TRBJ2-1, the V gene TRBV7-9; the D gene could be TRBD1 or TRBD2 (5 bases each). Trimming took 5 bases from V and 6 from J, leaving 17 bases between them. CDR3 length: 15 residues. Germline values: CDR1 SEHNR, CDR2 FQNEAQ (reference sequence). As DNA, the CDR3 is TGTGCCAGCAGCCACCGGGACCAGCTTTCCAATGAGCAGTTCTTC. Protein sequence: CASSHRDQLSNEQFF.

The rearrangement uses TRBV13 and TRBJ1-2, with 8 bases matching TRBD1. This CDR3 is 14 amino acids long. Germline trimming cut 6 bases from V and 2 bases from J; bases unmatched to any gene: 5. Germline assignment: CDR1 PRHDT and CDR2 FYEKMQ (reference sequence). In DNA, the CDR3 is TGTGCCAGCAGACCCCGACAGGGGAACTATGGCTACACCTTC. This translates into CASRPRQGNYGYTF.

The rearrangement joins TRBV6-5 to TRBJ2-7, with D unresolved. V dropped 5 bases and J dropped 4 bases, with 9 bases sitting between them. The V gene's germline CDR1 is MNHEY and CDR2 SVGAGI. The CDR3 sequence is 12 residues long. The CDR3, as DNA: TGTGCCAGCAGTCCTACATCTTACGAGCAGTACTTC. Its translation is CASSPTSYEQYF.

The chain joins TRBV4-3 to TRBJ2-2; 11 nucleotides line up with TRBD2. This CDR3 is built from 16 residues. From germline, CDR1 is LGHNA and CDR2 YSLEER. The V and J ends lost 4 bases and 2 bases, in that order; junction bases with no gene match: 3. CDR3 sequence (DNA): TGCGCCAGCAGCCCCGGGACTAGCGGAAACACCGGGGAGCTGTTTTTT. Translation: CASSPGTSGNTGELFF.

The J gene is TRBJ2-7, the V gene TRBV10-3; 7 nucleotides align to TRBD1. The CDR3 is 13 residues long. J was trimmed by 4 bases and V by 7 bases; bases with no gene match: 7. Germline lookup yields CDR1 ENHRY and CDR2 SYGVKD. CDR3 coding DNA: TGTGCCATCAACCCTGAACAGGGGTACGAGCAGTACTTC. Protein: CAINPEQGYEQYF.

The V gene is TRBV5-4, the J gene TRBJ2-1; 7 nucleotides match TRBD2. V dropped 0 bases and J dropped 4; count of bases not matched to a gene: 7. The CDR3 contains 16 residues. Germline assignment: CDR1 SGHNT and CDR2 YYREEE (reference sequence). The CDR3 DNA reads as TGTGCCAGCAGCTTGGCTGAGCTAGCGGTATACAATGAGCAGTTCTTC. As protein: CASSLAELAVYNEQFF.

The V and J genes are TRBV9 and TRBJ2-7; 9 bases align to TRBD1. The CDR3 sequence is 16 residues long. Germline loops: CDR1 SGDLS, CDR2 YYNGEE. J lost 7 bases, V lost 3 bases, and 14 bases had no gene match. The CDR3 here is CASSEPPGTGRNEQYF. The DNA of the CDR3 is TGTGCCAGCAGCGAACCCCCCGGGACAGGGCGCAATGAGCAGTACTTC.

This clone was picked up one time. V is TRBV5-1 and J is TRBJ2-7; possibly TRBD2 for D (5 bases). Germline assignment: CDR1 SGHRS and CDR2 YFSETQ. V lost 3 bases, J lost 0 bases, and 13 bases lay in between. There are 15 residues in the CDR3. The CDR3, as DNA: TGCGCCAGCAGCTGGCAACCGGGATTCTCCTACGAGCAGTACTTC. It encodes CASSWQPGFSYEQYF.

This sequence joins TRBV5-1 and TRBJ2-1; 9 bases are shared with TRBD2. This CDR3 has 18 residues. The V and J ends lost 3 bases and 0 bases, in that order; junction bases with no gene match: 10. The V gene's germline CDR1 is SGHRS and CDR2 YFSETQ. The CDR3 region has the DNA TGCGCCAGCAGCTCGGTAGCGGGAGATCTGCGCTCCTACAATGAGCAGTTCTTC. It yields the protein CASSSVAGDLRSYNEQFF.

The chain employs TRBV6-5 and TRBJ2-1; D gene unclear. Trimming took 5 bases from V and 0 from J, leaving 8 bases between them. Germline CDR1 is MNHEY and CDR2 is SVGAGI. The CDR3 has 14 amino acids. For the CDR3, the DNA is TGTGCCAGCAGTCCCAGCAACTCCTACAATGAGCAGTTCTTC. Amino acids: CASSPSNSYNEQFF.

In this sample, this clone is medium-sized (0.01 to 0.1%). The chain combines TRBV28 with TRBJ2-7; tentatively, D is TRBD2 (6 bases). The V gene lost 10 bases and the J gene lost 1 base, with 11 bases spanning the gap. Germline-derived CDR1 and CDR2 are MDHEN and SYDVKM. CDR3 length: 12 residues. This CDR3 is CAIHGGSYEQYF. In DNA, the CDR3 is TGTGCCATTCACGGGGGATCCTACGAGCAGTACTTC.

J is TRBJ1-5 and V is TRBV4-1, with unresolved D. This CDR3 contains 15 residues. Germline lookup yields CDR1 MGHRA and CDR2 YSYEKL. Trimming cost V 1 base and J 1 base, with 8 bases left between them. CDR3 amino acids: CASSQGAASNQPQHF. Written as DNA, the CDR3 is TGCGCCAGCAGCCAAGGGGCGGCGAGCAATCAGCCCCAGCATTTT.

V is TRBV5-6 and J is TRBJ1-3; maybe TRBD1 (5 bases). CDR1 SGHDT and CDR2 YYEEEE come from the germline V gene. This CDR3 is built from 18 residues. Trimming left V 0 bases short and J 0 bases short, with 16 bases between. CDR3 residues: CASSLARDPTSSGNTIYF. CDR3 bases: TGTGCCAGCAGCTTGGCCCGGGACCCGACATCCTCTGGAAACACCATATATTTT.

This rearrangement joins TRBV28 to TRBJ2-7, with D unresolved. V was shortened by 5 bases and J by 4 bases, with 9 bases between the two germline ends. Germline CDR1 and CDR2: MDHEN and SYDVKM. This CDR3 region has 12 residues. The CDR3 nucleotides read TGTGCCAGCAGTGGGCTTTTGTACGAGCAGTACTTC. This encodes CASSGLLYEQYF.

Written as DNA, the CDR3 is TGTGCCAGCAGTTTATCGGCAGGGAGCATACGCGAGCAGTACTTC. This sequence encodes CASSLSAGSIREQYF. The V and J genes are TRBV27 and TRBJ2-7; D tentatively fits TRBD1 or TRBD2 (5 bases each). Germline V lookup: CDR1 MNHEY, CDR2 SMNVEV (reference sequence). V was clipped by 0 bases and J by 6 bases, with 15 bases between them. The CDR3 consists of 15 residues.

This chain uses TRBV28 with TRBJ1-1; no reliable D call. Germline lookup yields CDR1 MDHEN and CDR2 SYDVKM. V lost 4 bases and J 4 bases, leaving 13 bases between the germline ends. This CDR3 contains 14 residues. For the CDR3, the DNA is TGTGCCAGCAGTTCCCGCCTCGCCAGCACTGAAGCTTTCTTT. This codes for CASSSRLASTEAFF.

This sequence joins TRBV9 and TRBJ2-5, with a tentative D call TRBD2 (6 bases). V gave up 3 bases and J gave up 2 bases, with 14 bases separating them. Germline loops: CDR1 SGDLS, CDR2 YYNGEE. CDR3 length equals 15 residues. CDR3 in amino acids: CASSEGGAIQETQYF. CDR3 in DNA: TGTGCCAGCAGCGAAGGCGGGGCAATTCAAGAGACCCAGTACTTC. The full variable domain, in which reference TRBV9 and TRBJ2-5 provide the parts outside the CDR3, is DSGVTQTPKHLITATGQRVTLRCSPRSGDLSVYWYQQSLDQGLQFLIQYYNGEERAKGNILERFSAQQFPDLHSELNLSSLELGDSALYFCASSEGGAIQETQYFGPGTRLLVL.

The genes are TRBV9 and TRBJ2-2, with 13 bases identical to TRBD2. Germline-derived CDR1 and CDR2 are SGDLS and YYNGEE. V was pared by 2 bases and J by 4 bases, with 8 bases of the junction left unmatched. This CDR3 contains 18 residues. CDR3 protein: CASSVGLAGDHVTGELFF. The CDR3 nucleotides read TGTGCCAGCAGCGTCGGACTAGCGGGAGATCATGTCACCGGGGAGCTGTTTTTT.

This clone was recorded only once. Additional DNA sequences in this sample encode the identical CDR3. The chain links TRBV11-2 to TRBJ2-7; D is tentatively TRBD1 or TRBD2 (5 bases each). CDR1 and CDR2 (germline): SGHAT, FQNNGV. Trimming stripped 1 base from V and 3 bases from J, with 7 bases between. The CDR3 runs to 13 residues. The CDR3 DNA sequence: TGTGCCAGCAGCTTAGGAGGGGACTACGAGCAGTACTTC. It yields the protein CASSLGGDYEQYF. Full variable domain (rest looked up from reference TRBV11-2 and TRBJ2-7): EAGVAQSPRYKIIEKRQSVAFWCNPISGHATLYWYQQILGQGPKLLIQFQNNGVVDDSQLPKDRFSAERLKGVDSTLKIQPAKLEDSAVYLCASSLGGDYEQYFGPGTRLTVT.

The chain joins TRBV25-1 to TRBJ2-3; D gene ambiguous. The V and J ends lost 2 bases and 4 bases respectively, with 7 bases between them. The CDR3 extends over 13 amino acids. Germline CDR1 MGHDK, CDR2 SYGVNS. CDR3 sequence reads: CASSEIWADTQYF. The CDR3, as DNA: TGTGCCAGCAGTGAAATTTGGGCAGATACGCAGTATTTT.

The chain joins TRBV4-3 to TRBJ1-1; 7 nucleotides agree with TRBD1. The V gene end was trimmed by 4 bases and the J gene end by 7 bases; junction bases not matched to a gene: 9. This CDR3 region has 14 residues. The germline V gene has CDR1 LGHNA and CDR2 YSLEER. DNA of the CDR3: TGCGCCAGCAGCCCCGACAGGGAAGGGGTTGAAGCTTTCTTT. Encoded protein: CASSPDREGVEAFF.

The chain uses TRBV5-6 and TRBJ2-3, with D possibly matching TRBD2 (5 bases). Deletions cut 2 bases from V and 8 bases from J, with 12 bases between. There are 13 residues in the CDR3. The V gene's germline CDR1 is SGHDT and CDR2 YYEEEE. This chain's CDR3 is CASSFEGVATQYF. In DNA, the CDR3 is TGTGCCAGCAGCTTTGAGGGAGTCGCTACGCAGTATTTT.